This T cell receptor beta chain was recorded in a study of brain T cells in children with intractable seizures. As to time point: blood from clinic visit 5 months post-surgery; TSC patient then seizure free. Measured with immunoSEQ multiplex PCR; TCRdb has only the in-frame clones, and not every one. The table records 340,000 or so clones, over 90% of them present only once. The TCR comes from a boy under two years old with tuberous sclerosis and intractable seizures. This specimen was peripheral blood, taken roughly 5 months after surgery.

CDR3 loop: CASGFSSGNTIYF. The CDR3 nucleotides are TGTGCCAGTGGTTTCAGCTCTGGAAACACCATATATTTT. The V gene is TRBV6-5, the J gene TRBJ1-3; D is uncertain. V was cut by 9 bases and J by 0 bases, with 9 bases left in between. The V gene's germline CDR1 is MNHEY and CDR2 SVGAGI. The length of the CDR3 is 13 residues.